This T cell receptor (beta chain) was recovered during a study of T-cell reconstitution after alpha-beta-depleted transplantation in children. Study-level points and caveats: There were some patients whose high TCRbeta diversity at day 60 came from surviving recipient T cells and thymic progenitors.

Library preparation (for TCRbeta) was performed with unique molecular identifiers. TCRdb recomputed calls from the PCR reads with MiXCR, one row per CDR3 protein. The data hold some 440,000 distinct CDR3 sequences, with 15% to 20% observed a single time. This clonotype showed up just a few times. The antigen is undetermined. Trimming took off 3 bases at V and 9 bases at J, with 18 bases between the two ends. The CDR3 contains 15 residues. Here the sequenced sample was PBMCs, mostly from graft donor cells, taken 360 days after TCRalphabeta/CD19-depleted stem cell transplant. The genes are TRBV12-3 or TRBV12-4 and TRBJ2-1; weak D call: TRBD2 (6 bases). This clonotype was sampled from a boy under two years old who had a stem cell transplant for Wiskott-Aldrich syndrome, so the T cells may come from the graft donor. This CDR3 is CASSFLLVGAGEQFF. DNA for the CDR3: TGTGCCAGCAGTTTTTTATTGGTCGGAGCGGGTGAGCAGTTCTTC.